This passage covers 10 T cell receptor beta chains from one sample sequenced in a study of T cell responses to AZD1222 COVID-19 vaccine. Data came from immunoSEQ multiplex PCR; TCRdb stores just in-frame clones and leaves some out. The table has more than 85,000 clones, 94% seen once. The source material was peripheral blood, sampled 28 days after the second AZD1222 dose. These receptors came from an adult who received the AZD1222 COVID-19 vaccine.

The chain links TRBV1 to TRBJ2-4; the D call of TRBD2 is as the table states it, not checked on the DNA. TRBV1 constitutes a pseudogene. This CDR3 contains 20 residues. DNA of the CDR3: TGCACCAGCAGCCAAGAAGGCGGACTAGCGGGAGGGGTAGCCAAAAACATTCAGTACTTC. This encodes CTSSQEGGLAGGVAKNIQYF.

This chain joins TRBV6-5 and TRBJ1-2; D gene unclear. The germline V and J ends were trimmed by 5 bases and 6 bases, with 7 bases remaining between them. The CDR3 covers 11 residues. Looked up from germline, CDR1 is MNHEY and CDR2 is SVGAGI. The CDR3 spells CASSPGDGYTF. The CDR3, as DNA: TGTGCCAGCAGTCCAGGAGATGGCTACACCTTC.

The chain employs TRBV6-6 and TRBJ2-3, with TRBD2 identical over 7 bases. The CDR3 sequence is 16 residues long. CDR1 is MNHNY and CDR2 is SVGAGI in the germline V gene (reference sequence). V shed 5 bases, J shed 3 bases, and the junction held 11 bases outside the gene matches. In DNA form, the CDR3 reads TGTGCCAGCAGTGCCCATGGGGGGGGTCAGACAGATACGCAGTATTTT. It codes for CASSAHGGGQTDTQYF.

The V gene is TRBV11-3, the J gene TRBJ1-6, with D maybe TRBD1 (6 bases). The V end was cut by 4 bases, the J end by 10 bases, with 17 bases between. Germline V gene data show CDR1 as SGHNT and CDR2 as YENEEA. This CDR3 is built from 15 residues. CDR3 in amino acids: CASSSRRGANSPLHF. For the CDR3, the DNA is TGTGCCAGCAGCTCGCGACGGGGGGCAAACTCACCCCTCCACTTT.

This chain links TRBV6-5 with TRBJ2-7, with 11 bases identical to TRBD2. CDR1 and CDR2 from the germline V gene are MNHEY and SVGAGI. The CDR3 is 15 amino acids. Losses at the gene ends were 6 bases for V and 1 base for J; bases not matched to a gene: 5. The CDR3 DNA is TGTGCCAGCAGCTTAACTAGCGGGGGTTCCTACGAGCAGTACTTC. As protein: CASSLTSGGSYEQYF.

The chain carries TRBV28 and TRBJ1-1; D gene unclear. V was shortened by 5 bases and J by 10 bases, with 8 bases between the two germline ends. From germline, CDR1 is MDHEN and CDR2 SYDVKM. The CDR3 runs 10 residues. The DNA of the CDR3 is TGTGCCAGCAGTAGTGTTGGAGCTTTCTTT. Encoded protein: CASSSVGAFF.

This clone was seen a single time. This chain links TRBV5-1 with TRBJ1-5; D remains unclear. The V gene's germline CDR1 is SGHRS and CDR2 YFSETQ. The CDR3 is 13 amino acids. Trimming pared 2 bases from V and 1 base from J, leaving 4 bases between. The CDR3 here is CASSFDSNQPQHF. CDR3 DNA: TGCGCCAGCAGCTTTGACAGCAATCAGCCCCAGCATTTT.

The rearrangement uses TRBV7-2 and TRBJ2-7; 9 nucleotides line up with TRBD2. The CDR3 runs to 14 residues. With 7 bases clipped from V and 2 bases from J, the junction kept 6 bases outside the gene matches. Germline-derived CDR1 and CDR2 are SGHTA and FQGNSA. The DNA for the CDR3 is TGTGCCAGCACGAGCGGGGGGATACCCTACGAGCAGTACTTC. Amino acids: CASTSGGIPYEQYF.

The rearrangement joins TRBV2 to TRBJ2-7; D may be TRBD2 (5 bases). V was cut by 7 bases and J by 5 bases, with 15 bases left in between. Germline V gives CDR1 SNHLY, CDR2 FYNNEI. This CDR3 has 13 residues. The CDR3 region is CASTNSPGNEQYF. For the CDR3, the DNA is TGTGCCAGCACCAACTCGCCGGGAAACGAGCAGTACTTC.

The rearrangement joins TRBV6-5 to TRBJ1-2; D ambiguous. The V gene lost 4 bases and the J gene lost 5 bases, with 17 bases spanning the gap. Germline loops: CDR1 MNHEY, CDR2 SVGAGI. CDR3 length: 15 amino acids. CDR3 amino acids: CASSSRAAGKYGYTF. The CDR3 nucleotides read TGTGCCAGCAGTTCCCGAGCAGCTGGGAAATATGGCTACACCTTC.